This TCR beta chain was identified during a study of blood T cell repertoires in COVID-19. Profiled with immunoSEQ multiplex PCR; TCRdb holds only in-frame clones, not every one. Here the sample spans 200,000 to 250,000 clones, less than 90% being singletons. CDR1 is LNHDA and CDR2 is SQIVND in the germline V gene (reference sequence). CDR3 length: 16 residues. The V end lost 3 bases, the J end lost 1 base, and 13 bases lay between the germline ends. Sequencing was carried out using PBMCs or T cells enriched from blood (not recorded which). This chain connects TRBV19 to TRBJ2-4; tentatively, D is TRBD2 (7 bases). This receptor was taken from a woman aged 45-60 years in a cohort exposed to, infected with or recovered from COVID-19 (not recorded which). The CDR3 nucleotides read TGTGCCAGTAGTATGTGGGGGGGCCTTGCCAAAAACATTCAGTACTTC. Its protein is CASSMWGGLAKNIQYF.